This T cell receptor (beta chain) came from a study of early T cells in non-severe SARS-CoV-2 infection. MiXCR, applied by TCRdb to the 5' RACE reads, yields one record per CDR3 protein. This sample has 50,000 to 85,000 distinct CDR3 sequences, with approximately 9.2% found just once. The V gene's germline CDR1 is SGHTA and CDR2 FQGTGA. This CDR3 contains 15 residues. Trimming stripped 6 bases from V and 0 bases from J, with 12 bases between. The sequence was obtained from an adult who was a healthcare worker with PCR-confirmed SARS-CoV-2 infection or an uninfected control (not recorded which). Sequenced sample: whole blood. The genes are TRBV7-3 and TRBJ2-1; TRBD2 might be the D (6 bases). The DNA for the CDR3 is TGTGCCAGCAGGGCGGCTAGCGACTCCTACAATGAGCAGTTCTTC. As protein: CASRAASDSYNEQFF.